This T cell receptor beta chain was recovered during a study of blood T cells in healthy people across ages (dated by TCRdb to the mid-2010s). In the study overall: In model experiments, roughly one uniquely barcoded TCR beta cDNA molecule per two T cells was captured by template switching. Using deep sequencing normalized with unique cDNA molecular identifiers, the study measured how TCR beta repertoire diversity changes with age. The donors were divided into four age groups: young (average 16 years), middle-aged (around 41), aged (approximately 62) and long-lived (about 84). The study analyzed two additional independent replicas of 1 million unique cDNA reads from the same blood draw for two donors, one aged 18 to 30 and one aged 80 or older. The investigation overall reported the following: Compared with the aged group, more naive CD4+ T cells, fewer expanded clones and increased TCR diversity were shown by the long-lived group, suggesting age selection. As age increased, observed TCR beta diversity per million T cells dropped in a roughly linear way, and a significant reduction was already evident by age roughly 40. The CMV infection status of donors was not known, potentially confounding age-related changes in expanded clonotypes. The percentage of naive T cells measured by flow cytometry correlated strongly with observed TCR beta diversity. Estimates of total diversity based on one million sequenced T cells were regarded as lower bounds and as underestimates. Conclusive comparison of naive and antigen-experienced compartments was prevented by the profiling of bulk unsorted PBMCs.

With regard to this clonotype: Its antigen specificity is not known. Per-base qualities were not stored, and no clone one base away is much larger.

CDR1 and CDR2 were assigned from the germline V gene as ENHRY and SYGVKD. Unmatched junction bases come to 14, with V trimmed by 10 bases and J by 4 bases. The CDR3 goes from the cysteine to the phenylalanine over 17 residues. The only DNA kept is the CDR3, 51 bases in frame from the first base. The donors were 40 or so Caucasian individuals from Russia, aged roughly 6 to 100 years, who were systemically healthy. Each donor gave ten milliliters of peripheral blood, collected into EDTA-treated Vacutainer tubes. Ficoll-Paque density-gradient centrifugation was used to isolate PBMCs, with at least 6.5 million obtained per sample. Total RNA, at least 5.5 micrograms per sample, was extracted from PBMCs with Trizol reagent. The percentages of naive CD45RAhigh/CD27high T cells were determined by flow cytometry on a PBMC aliquot from every donor. The library relied on 5' RACE. Sequencing used an Illumina HiSeq 2500. A second roughly 6 to 12 cycle PCR used a sample-barcoded 5' primer and a J-beta primer mix. Each TCR beta cDNA molecule received a unique molecular identifier from a template-switch 5' adaptor carrying 12 random nucleotides. At least 2.5 million CDR3-containing paired-end reads were obtained from each sample. All of the RNA was converted into first-strand cDNA using the Mint cDNA synthesis kit, with a TRBC-specific oligonucleotide serving as the primer. All cDNA was treated with uracil-DNA glycosylase and then went through a first 18-cycle PCR with the universal primers M1SS and BC2_uni_R. As for the original processing: Each sample was normalized by randomly selecting 1 million high-quality reads, each carrying a distinct molecular identifier. Reads with shared molecular identifiers were discarded instead of being binned into consensus sequences. MiTCR, run with a Q25 quality threshold and the strictest error-elimination algorithm, handled CDR3 identification, clonotype clustering and error correction. Lower-bound total TCR beta diversity was estimated with a nonparametric unseen species model using Euler transformation. Using fastp at Q25 and MiXCR, TCRdb reprocessed the public reads and kept productive beta chains. Rows are unified per CDR3 protein, each entry keeping the most common DNA and genes. TCRdb's processing, not the authors', yielded these V and J calls. For this sample the table gives more than 450,000 distinct CDR3 sequences, of which about 28% were detected only once. 3% to 4% of the sample is in the top ten clones.

The data also belong to a second study, concerning T cells of mothers and their children. Taken from the second paper: Nine systemically healthy Caucasian individuals, comprising three mothers and their six children, were included as donors. cDNA synthesis consumed the entire amount of extracted RNA, loaded at approximately 1.5 ug RNA in each 15 ul reaction. In the second PCR, the M1S primer introduced both the sample barcodes and 2-4 random nucleotides. More than 9 million TCR beta CDR3 reads were obtained from each mother, and some 3.2 million reads were obtained from each child. Thymic selection shapes the output of TCR recombination in a similar way in related and unrelated pairs, and inherited differences have a minor effect. Normalized repertoire overlap in related mother-child pairs was always slightly higher than in unrelated mother-child pairs, but the difference was never significant. Persistent microchimeric T cell clones were not detected, at a sensitivity of around 100 clones per million clonotypes. To look for features that set related mother-child pairs apart from unrelated individuals, the researchers ran deep NGS to compare the TCR beta repertoires of mothers and children. Mothers averaged about 40 +/- 4 years of age and children averaged about 10 +/- 4 years. Libraries were sequenced on Illumina HiSeq 2000 with 100+100 nt paired-end reads after adapter ligation with NEBNext reagents. To prevent cross-contamination, the mother and child libraries were prepared one month apart and sequenced in separate runs. Each donor had between about 500,000 and 2,300,000 distinct TCR beta clonotypes identified. Naive TCR beta clonotypes were estimated from low-frequency clonotypes matched to each donor's FACS-determined naive share, without sorting.

The rearranged chain carries TRBV10-3 and TRBJ2-5, with 14 central nucleotides matching TRBD2. The specimen sequenced was blood. The TCR was taken from a boy between 2 and 10 years old in good health. In nucleotides, the sequence is TGTGCCAGCGCGACTAGCGGGAGGGCCCGGGTCGGAGAGACCCAGTACTTC. Translated, this is CASATSGRARVGETQYF.